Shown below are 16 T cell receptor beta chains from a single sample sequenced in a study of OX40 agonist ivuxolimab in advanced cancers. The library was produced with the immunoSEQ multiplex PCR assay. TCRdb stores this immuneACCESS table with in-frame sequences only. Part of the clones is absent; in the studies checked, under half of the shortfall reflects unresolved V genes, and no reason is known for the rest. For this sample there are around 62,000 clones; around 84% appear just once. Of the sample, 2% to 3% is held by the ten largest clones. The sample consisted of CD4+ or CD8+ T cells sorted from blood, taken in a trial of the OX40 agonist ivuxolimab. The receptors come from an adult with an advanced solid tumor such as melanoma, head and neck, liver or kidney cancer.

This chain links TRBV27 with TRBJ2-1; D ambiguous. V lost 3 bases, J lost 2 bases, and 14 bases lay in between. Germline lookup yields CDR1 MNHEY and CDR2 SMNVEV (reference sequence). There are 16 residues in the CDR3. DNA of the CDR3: TGTGCCAGCAGTTTCCGCCCAGTTCAACCCTACAATGAGCAGTTCTTC. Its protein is CASSFRPVQPYNEQFF.

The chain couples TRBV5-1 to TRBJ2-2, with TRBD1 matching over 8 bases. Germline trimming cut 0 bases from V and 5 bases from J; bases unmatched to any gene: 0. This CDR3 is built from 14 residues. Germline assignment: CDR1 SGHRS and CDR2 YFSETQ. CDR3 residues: CASSLGQGTGELFF. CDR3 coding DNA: TGCGCCAGCAGCTTGGGACAGGGGACCGGGGAGCTGTTTTTT.

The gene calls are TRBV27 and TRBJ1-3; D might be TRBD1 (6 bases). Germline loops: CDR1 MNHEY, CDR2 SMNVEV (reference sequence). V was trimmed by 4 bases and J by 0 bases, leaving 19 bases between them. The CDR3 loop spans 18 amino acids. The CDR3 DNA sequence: TGTGCCAGCAGTTCCGGGACCTTACAGGGAACCTCTGGAAACACCATATATTTT. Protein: CASSSGTLQGTSGNTIYF.

The CDR3 sequence: CASSLVGQGPPGELFF. The CDR3 DNA reads TGTGCCAGCAGTTTGGTCGGACAGGGTCCGCCCGGGGAGCTGTTTTTT. The V and J genes are TRBV27 and TRBJ2-2; TRBD1 matches 8 bases. The ends lost 3 bases at V and 6 bases at J; junction bases unmatched: 9. CDR1 is MNHEY, CDR2 SMNVEV, per germline (reference sequence). The CDR3 covers 16 residues.

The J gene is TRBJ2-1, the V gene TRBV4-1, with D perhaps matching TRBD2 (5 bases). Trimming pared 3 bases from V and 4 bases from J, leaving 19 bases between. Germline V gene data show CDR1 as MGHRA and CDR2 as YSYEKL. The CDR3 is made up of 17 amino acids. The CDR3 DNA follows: TGCGCCAGCAGCCATTCTGATGGCCCAGCGGTTTACAATGAGCAGTTCTTC. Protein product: CASSHSDGPAVYNEQFF.

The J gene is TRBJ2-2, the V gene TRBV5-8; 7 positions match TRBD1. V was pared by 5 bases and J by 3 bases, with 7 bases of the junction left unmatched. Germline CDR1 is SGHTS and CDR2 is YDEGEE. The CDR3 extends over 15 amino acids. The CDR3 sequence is CASRRQGFDTGELFF. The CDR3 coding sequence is TGTGCCAGCAGACGACAGGGTTTTGACACCGGGGAGCTGTTTTTT.

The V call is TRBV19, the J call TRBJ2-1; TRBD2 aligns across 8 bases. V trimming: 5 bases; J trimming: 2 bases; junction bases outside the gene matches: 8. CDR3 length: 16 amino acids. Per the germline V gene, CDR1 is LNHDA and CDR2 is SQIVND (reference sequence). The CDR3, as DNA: TGTGCCAGTAGTGGATCCCCAGCGGGGGCCTACAATGAGCAGTTCTTC. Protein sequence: CASSGSPAGAYNEQFF.

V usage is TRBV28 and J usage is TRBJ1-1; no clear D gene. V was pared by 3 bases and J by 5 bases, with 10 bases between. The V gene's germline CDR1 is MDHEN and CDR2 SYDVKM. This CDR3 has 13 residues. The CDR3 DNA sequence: TGTGCCAGCAGTTTGGTAGGGCAGACTGAAGCTTTCTTT. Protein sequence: CASSLVGQTEAFF.

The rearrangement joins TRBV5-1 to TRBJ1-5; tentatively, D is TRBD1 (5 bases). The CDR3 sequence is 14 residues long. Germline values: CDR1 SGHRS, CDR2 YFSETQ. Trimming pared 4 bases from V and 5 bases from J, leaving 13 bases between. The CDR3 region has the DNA TGCGCCAGCAGCCCGGACCGGGGGGATCAGCCCCAGCATTTT. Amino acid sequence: CASSPDRGDQPQHF.

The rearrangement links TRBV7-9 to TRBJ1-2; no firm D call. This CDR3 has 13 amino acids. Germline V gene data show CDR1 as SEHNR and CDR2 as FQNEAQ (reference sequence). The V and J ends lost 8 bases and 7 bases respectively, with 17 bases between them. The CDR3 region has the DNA TGTGCCAGCGACCGTACTGAAGGGTCTGGCTACACCTTC. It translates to CASDRTEGSGYTF.

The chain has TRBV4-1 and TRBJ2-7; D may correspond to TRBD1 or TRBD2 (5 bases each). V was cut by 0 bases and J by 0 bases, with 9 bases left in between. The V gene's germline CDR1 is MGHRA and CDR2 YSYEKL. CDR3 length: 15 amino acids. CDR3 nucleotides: TGCGCCAGCAGCCAAGAAGGGACCTACTCCTACGAGCAGTACTTC. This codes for CASSQEGTYSYEQYF.

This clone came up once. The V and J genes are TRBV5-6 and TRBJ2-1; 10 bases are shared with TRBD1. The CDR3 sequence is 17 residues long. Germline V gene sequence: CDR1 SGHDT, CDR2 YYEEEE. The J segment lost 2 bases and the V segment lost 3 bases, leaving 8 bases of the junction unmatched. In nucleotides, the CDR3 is TGTGCCAGCAGCTCCTTGACAGGGGGCGAAACCTACAATGAGCAGTTCTTC. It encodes CASSSLTGGETYNEQFF.

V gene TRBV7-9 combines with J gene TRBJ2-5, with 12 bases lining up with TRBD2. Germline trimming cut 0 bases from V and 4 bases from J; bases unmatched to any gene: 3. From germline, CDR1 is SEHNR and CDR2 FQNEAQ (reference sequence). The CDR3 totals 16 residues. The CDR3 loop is CASSLAPSGGAETQYF. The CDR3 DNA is TGTGCCAGCAGCTTAGCACCTAGCGGGGGGGCAGAGACCCAGTACTTC.

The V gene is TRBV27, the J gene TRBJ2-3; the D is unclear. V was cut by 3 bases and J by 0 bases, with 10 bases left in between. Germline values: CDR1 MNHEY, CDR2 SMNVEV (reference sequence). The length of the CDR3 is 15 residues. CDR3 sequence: CASSFWQSSTDTQYF. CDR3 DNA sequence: TGTGCCAGCAGTTTCTGGCAATCTAGCACAGATACGCAGTATTTT.

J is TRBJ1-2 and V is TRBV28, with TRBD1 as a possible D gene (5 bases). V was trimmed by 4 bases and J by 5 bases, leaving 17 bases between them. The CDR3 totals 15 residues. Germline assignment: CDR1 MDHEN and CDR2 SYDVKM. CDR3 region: CASSSNGGDGYGYTF. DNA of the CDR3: TGTGCCAGCAGTTCCAACGGAGGGGATGGGTATGGCTACACCTTC.

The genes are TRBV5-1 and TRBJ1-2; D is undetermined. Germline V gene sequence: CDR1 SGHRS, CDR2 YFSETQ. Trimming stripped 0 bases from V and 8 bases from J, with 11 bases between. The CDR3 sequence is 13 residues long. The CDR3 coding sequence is TGCGCCAGCAGCTTGGTTGGAGCCTTGGGCTACACCTTC. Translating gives CASSLVGALGYTF. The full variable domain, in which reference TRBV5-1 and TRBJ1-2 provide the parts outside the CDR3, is KAGVTQTPRYLIKTRGQQVTLSCSPISGHRSVSWYQQTPGQGLQFLFEYFSETQRNKGNFPGRFSGRQFSNSRSEMNVSTLELGDSALYLCASSLVGALGYTFGSGTRLTVV.